This record covers a single T cell receptor beta chain. What antigen it recognizes has not been identified. No much larger clonotype is one base removed from it; base qualities were not supplied. Here V drops 5 bases and J drops 1 base, and the junction holds 5 bases not matched to any gene. From the germline V gene (reference sequence), CDR1 is SEHNR and CDR2 is FQNEAQ. The CDR3 covers 15 residues, taking in both the cysteine and the phenylalanine. Solely the CDR3 DNA is kept, with 45 bases framed from the first base. To sequence the TCRbeta CDR3 region, genomic DNA was isolated from the sorted cells. The immunoSEQ Assay was used to sequence the TCRbeta CDR3 regions. Imported from immuneACCESS, the table was reduced by TCRdb to in-frame sequences with V and J called. These copies leave out some clones; in studies compared against another copy, an unresolved V gene accounts for under half, and the cause of the remainder is not known. Counted in this sample were some 80,000 clones; around nine tenths of them appeared once. More than 0.6% of the sample is in the top ten clones.

These data belong to a study of OX40 agonist ivuxolimab in advanced cancers. About the full investigation: Ivuxolimab was a fully human IgG2 agonistic monoclonal antibody targeting the costimulatory receptor OX40 (CD134). Intravenous ivuxolimab was administered to patients every 2 weeks at six dose levels: 0.01, 0.1, 0.3, 1.5, 3 and 10 mg/kg. The paper describes the monotherapy dose-escalation part (N ≈ 52 patients) of the phase I trial of ivuxolimab. Patients were allowed to have had prior anti-PD-1, anti-PD-L1 or anti-CTLA-4 therapy, and 40% to 45% of the dose-escalation patients had been treated with checkpoint inhibitors. Of the roughly 52 dose-escalation patients, hepatocellular carcinoma was present in 19, melanoma in approximately 15, renal cell carcinoma in 9 and head and neck cancer in 9. Peripheral TCRbeta sequencing was intended to test whether TCR sequence diversity was altered and clonal T-cell expansion was caused by ivuxolimab. Three dose-escalation patients achieved partial responses, one with hepatocellular carcinoma and two with cutaneous melanoma. In the dose-escalation cohort, 70% to 85% of patients were male, and the mean age was roughly 60 years, with a range of about 23 to 80. What the authors observed across the whole study: In the 0.1-3.0 mg/kg groups, partial responders were among the patients with the lowest normalized peripheral clonal expansion, particularly in CD8+ T cells. The antigen specificity of the peripheral T cells that underwent clonal expansion was not determined. After ivuxolimab, CD8+ T cells had more expanded clones than CD4+ T cells on average. Low levels of normalized T-cell clonal expansion were also seen in some patients who did not respond. At doses from 0.1 to 3.0 mg/kg, clonal expansion was seen in both CD4+ and CD8+ blood T cells between baseline and week 6.

Patients with a history of autoimmune disease or receiving systemic immunosuppression were excluded from the trial. Peripheral blood for TCR sequencing was drawn from every dose cohort at baseline, at cycle 4 day 1 and at cycle 7 day 1. Samples were obtained from an open-label, multicenter, first-in-human phase I dose-escalation trial of ivuxolimab. Adults with locally advanced or metastatic head and neck squamous cell, hepatocellular, melanoma or renal cell carcinoma were enrolled in the trial. Before TCR sequencing, CD4+ and CD8+ T cells were separately sorted from peripheral blood. The specimen was CD4+ or CD8+ T cells sorted from blood, collected in a trial of the OX40 agonist ivuxolimab. This sequence originates from an adult with an advanced solid tumor such as melanoma, head and neck, liver or kidney cancer. The chain is encoded by TRBV7-9 joined to TRBJ2-1; TRBD1 lines up with 7 middle nucleotides. For the CDR3, the sequence is CASSTTGFSYNEQFF. The DNA sequence is TGTGCCAGCAGCACGACAGGGTTTTCCTACAATGAGCAGTTCTTC.